One and the same sample provided the 5 T cell receptor beta chains below, sequenced in a study of CD8 T cells in Susac syndrome. The RNA input was roughly 0.45 to 1 ug, and it was reverse transcribed with random hexamers. TCRdb itself ran the immunoSEQ multiplex PCR reads through MiXCR, one entry per CDR3 protein. The profile shows 150,000 to 200,000 distinct CDR3 sequences, around 94% of them singletons. Sequencing input: CD4+ T cells from PBMCs. These TCRs come from a human donor with multiple sclerosis.

This clonotype appeared a single time. J is TRBJ1-2 and V is TRBV4-2, with D perhaps matching TRBD1 (6 bases). V lost 1 base and J lost 3, with 9 bases in between. The CDR3 has 14 residues. Germline V gene sequence: CDR1 LGHNA, CDR2 YNFKEQ. As DNA, the CDR3 is TGTGCCAGCAGCCAAGCTACAGGGTACTATGGCTACACCTTC. Protein: CASSQATGYYGYTF.

CDR3: CASRPFAGVMSIAKNIQYF. Here the CDR3 DNA reads TGTGCCAGCAGACCTTTCGCGGGAGTGATGTCTATTGCCAAAAACATTCAGTACTTC. V gene TRBV28 combines with J gene TRBJ2-4; 7 nucleotides line up with TRBD2. Per germline, CDR1 MDHEN and CDR2 SYDVKM. There are 19 residues in the CDR3. J gave up 1 base and V 6 bases, and 18 bases lay outside the gene matches.

The DNA for the CDR3 is TGTGCCAGCAGTTTGGCCCACGCCTACCTGTTTTTT. As protein: CASSLAHAYLFF. The chain uses TRBV12-3 or TRBV12-4 and TRBJ2-2; D is unclear. The ends were cut back, 3 bases at V and 14 bases at J, with 13 bases in the middle. CDR3 size: 12 residues.

This chain joins TRBV19 and TRBJ1-5; perhaps TRBD1 as D (5 bases). The CDR3 runs 14 residues. Germline lookup yields CDR1 LNHDA and CDR2 SQIVND (reference sequence). V was clipped by 6 bases and J by 6 bases, with 15 bases between them. DNA for the CDR3: TGTGCCAGTAGCCCTGGGGGGTCGCTTCAGCCCCAGCATTTT. This codes for CASSPGGSLQPQHF.

This chain links TRBV6-6 with TRBJ1-5, with D possibly matching TRBD1 (5 bases). With 0 bases removed from V and 7 bases from J, the gap between germline ends came to 7 bases. CDR1 is MNHNY, CDR2 SVGAGI, per germline (reference sequence). This CDR3 has 13 residues. In DNA form, the CDR3 reads TGTGCCAGCAGTTACTCACAGGTACAGCCCCAGCATTTT. Residues: CASSYSQVQPQHF.